One and the same sample provided the 4 T cell receptor beta chains below, sequenced in a study of blood T cell repertoires in COVID-19. The assay was immunoSEQ multiplex PCR, and TCRdb's table has in-frame clones only and misses some. The sample has 200,000 to 300,000 clones, around 90% seen once. Sequenced sample: peripheral blood. The receptor set was obtained from a man younger than 40 with COVID-19, enrolled during active disease.

CDR3: CASSRRDGGQETQYF. As DNA, the CDR3 is TGTGCCAGCAGCCGGCGGGACGGGGGTCAAGAGACCCAGTACTTC. The chain recombines TRBV4-2 with TRBJ2-5; D may be TRBD2 (6 bases). Germline CDR1 reads LGHNA; CDR2 reads YNFKEQ. The CDR3 covers 15 residues. Trimming took 4 bases from V and 2 from J, leaving 14 bases between them.

CDR3 nucleotide sequence: TGTGCCAGCAGCCTACGGACAGGGTCTAACTATGGCTACACCTTC. Residues: CASSLRTGSNYGYTF. V usage is TRBV11-2 and J usage is TRBJ1-2, with TRBD1 identical over 8 bases. Germline V lookup: CDR1 SGHAT, CDR2 FQNNGV. This CDR3 spans 15 amino acids. Trimming took 5 bases from V and 0 from J; bases not matched to a gene: 5.

This clone occurred a few times. This chain links TRBV6-5 with TRBJ1-3; possible D gene TRBD1, 6 bases. CDR1 and CDR2 (germline): MNHEY, SVGAGI. Trimming took 0 bases from V and 4 from J, leaving 13 bases between them. The CDR3 extends over 16 amino acids. CDR3 residues: CASSYSTQGLGNTIYF. In DNA form, the CDR3 reads TGTGCCAGCAGTTACTCGACGCAGGGGCTCGGAAACACCATATATTTT.

This chain joins TRBV7-3 and TRBJ2-5; weak D call: TRBD1 (6 bases). Germline loops: CDR1 SGHTA, CDR2 FQGTGA. The CDR3 has 13 amino acids. Trimming took 1 base from V and 4 from J, leaving 7 bases between them. CDR3 nucleotide sequence: TGTGCCAGCAGCTTAATAGGGGGAGAGACCCAGTACTTC. It translates to CASSLIGGETQYF.